This T cell receptor (beta chain) came from a study of shared clonotypes between healthy human individuals. Overall study: The study used three CD4 naive, three CD4 memory, two CD8 naive and one CD8 memory plate per donor. Study observations and caveats: At large depth, rarefaction still showed sorted-subset sequencing to be incomplete.

CD45RO-negative cells were positively selected for CCR7, leaving out terminally differentiated effector memory CD45RA+ cells. Deep-level assay runs were performed. This table comes from immunoSEQ multiplex PCR, and its TCRdb copy is limited to in-frame clones, with some not included. Among about 2 million clones listed, about 95% were seen once. This clone showed up just once. The antigen is unknown. Germline V gene sequence: CDR1 SGHDT, CDR2 YYEEEE. The CDR3 spans 14 residues. V was trimmed by 4 bases and J by 0 bases, leaving 11 bases between them. This clonotype was sampled from a man aged 18 to 29 in good health. The sequencing sample was made of naive CD8+ T cells sorted from blood. The chain combines TRBV5-6 with TRBJ2-7, with a weak D call TRBD1 (6 bases). This chain's CDR3 is CASSPGQNSYEQYF. CDR3 DNA sequence: TGTGCCAGCAGCCCAGGACAGAACTCCTACGAGCAGTACTTC.